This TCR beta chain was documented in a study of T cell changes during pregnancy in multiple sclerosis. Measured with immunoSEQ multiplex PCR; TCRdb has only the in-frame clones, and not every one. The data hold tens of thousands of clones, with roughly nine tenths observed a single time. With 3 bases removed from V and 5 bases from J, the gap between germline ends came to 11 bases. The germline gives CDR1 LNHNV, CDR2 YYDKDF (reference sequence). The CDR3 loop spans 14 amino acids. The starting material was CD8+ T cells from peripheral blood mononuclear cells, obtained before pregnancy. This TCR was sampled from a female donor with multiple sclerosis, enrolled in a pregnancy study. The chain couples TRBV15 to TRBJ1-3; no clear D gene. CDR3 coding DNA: TGTGCCACCAGCAGCTTTTTGGGCAGAAACACCATATATTTT. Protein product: CATSSFLGRNTIYF.